This T cell receptor (beta chain) was captured by sequencing in a study of blood T cell repertoires in COVID-19. Trimming stripped 0 bases from V and 4 bases from J, with 10 bases between. The CDR3 has 14 residues. The germline gives CDR1 SGHRS, CDR2 YFSETQ. Using immunoSEQ multiplex PCR, the repertoire was profiled, and TCRdb retains in-frame clones only, with some absent. This sample has nearly 95,000 clones; around 86% occur once, and the top ten carry around 4.5%. This rearrangement joins TRBV5-1 to TRBJ1-1; unclear D gene. Input material: peripheral blood. The receptor's source is an elderly woman with acute or convalescent COVID-19. The CDR3, as DNA: TGCGCCAGCAGCTTGGGGTCAGCGAGCACTGAAGCTTTCTTT. It encodes CASSLGSASTEAFF.